Listed below are T cell receptor beta chains from one sample, sequenced in a study of cytomegalovirus exposure and HLA in healthy donors. Libraries were prepared by immunoSEQ multiplex PCR; TCRdb keeps only in-frame clonotypes and omits some of them. The sample contains about 160,000 clones, almost 80% of which appear only once. Sequenced material: PBMCs. These receptors all come from a woman in her fifties or sixties in good health and CMV-seropositive. CDR3s include the opening cysteine and the closing phenylalanine or tryptophan. Each record gives: CDR3 protein, clone size, V gene, J gene. Not all rows give a size; the values are once, few, many and, for expanded clones, a class.

CDR3: CASSGTDPNTGELFF; size: .; V: TRBV5-1; J: TRBJ2-2
CDR3: CASSLDRVGTEAFF; size: .; V: TRBV9; J: TRBJ1-1
CDR3: CASSRERGRTDTQYF; size: .; V: TRBV4-1; J: TRBJ2-3
CDR3: CASSETGVNTEAFF; size: .; V: TRBV10-2; J: TRBJ1-1
CDR3: CASSLTGGGGYTF; size: once; V: TRBV5-4; J: TRBJ1-2
CDR3: CASSLNRDSYEQYF; size: .; V: TRBV7-9; J: TRBJ2-7
CDR3: CASSPDSSYEQYF; size: .; V: TRBV6-5; J: TRBJ2-7
CDR3: CASSYPSIQGPNTEAFF; size: once; V: TRBV11-2; J: TRBJ1-1
CDR3: CSSSKQGYEQYF; size: .; V: TRBV7-9; J: TRBJ2-7
CDR3: CASISMGGRTEAFF; size: .; V: TRBV28; J: TRBJ1-1
CDR3: CASSASGYRAHQNIQYF; size: .; V: TRBV9; J: TRBJ2-4
CDR3: CASSHVTVPNTGELFF; size: once; V: TRBV28; J: TRBJ2-2
CDR3: CASSYGTNYEQYF; size: .; V: TRBV6-5; J: TRBJ2-7
CDR3: CASSQKYRDLQGCEQYF; size: .; V: TRBV10-1; J: TRBJ2-7
CDR3: CASSITPGAHEQYF; size: few; V: TRBV19; J: TRBJ2-7
CDR3: CATSPDTYNEQFF; size: few; V: TRBV15; J: TRBJ2-1
CDR3: CASNRDRGQGGPNYGYTF; size: .; V: TRBV2; J: TRBJ1-2
CDR3: CASSPTRVGQPQHF; size: .; V: TRBV9; J: TRBJ1-5
CDR3: CASSLANRVASPLHF; size: .; V: TRBV7-2; J: TRBJ1-6
CDR3: CASRADSSYEQYF; size: .; V: TRBV2; J: TRBJ2-7
CDR3: CASNLGSGNIQYF; size: .; V: TRBV5-1; J: TRBJ2-4
CDR3: CASSHNSGRPTDTQYF; size: .; V: TRBV14; J: TRBJ2-3
CDR3: CASGSFGGAPNTEAFF; size: once; V: TRBV12-5; J: TRBJ1-1